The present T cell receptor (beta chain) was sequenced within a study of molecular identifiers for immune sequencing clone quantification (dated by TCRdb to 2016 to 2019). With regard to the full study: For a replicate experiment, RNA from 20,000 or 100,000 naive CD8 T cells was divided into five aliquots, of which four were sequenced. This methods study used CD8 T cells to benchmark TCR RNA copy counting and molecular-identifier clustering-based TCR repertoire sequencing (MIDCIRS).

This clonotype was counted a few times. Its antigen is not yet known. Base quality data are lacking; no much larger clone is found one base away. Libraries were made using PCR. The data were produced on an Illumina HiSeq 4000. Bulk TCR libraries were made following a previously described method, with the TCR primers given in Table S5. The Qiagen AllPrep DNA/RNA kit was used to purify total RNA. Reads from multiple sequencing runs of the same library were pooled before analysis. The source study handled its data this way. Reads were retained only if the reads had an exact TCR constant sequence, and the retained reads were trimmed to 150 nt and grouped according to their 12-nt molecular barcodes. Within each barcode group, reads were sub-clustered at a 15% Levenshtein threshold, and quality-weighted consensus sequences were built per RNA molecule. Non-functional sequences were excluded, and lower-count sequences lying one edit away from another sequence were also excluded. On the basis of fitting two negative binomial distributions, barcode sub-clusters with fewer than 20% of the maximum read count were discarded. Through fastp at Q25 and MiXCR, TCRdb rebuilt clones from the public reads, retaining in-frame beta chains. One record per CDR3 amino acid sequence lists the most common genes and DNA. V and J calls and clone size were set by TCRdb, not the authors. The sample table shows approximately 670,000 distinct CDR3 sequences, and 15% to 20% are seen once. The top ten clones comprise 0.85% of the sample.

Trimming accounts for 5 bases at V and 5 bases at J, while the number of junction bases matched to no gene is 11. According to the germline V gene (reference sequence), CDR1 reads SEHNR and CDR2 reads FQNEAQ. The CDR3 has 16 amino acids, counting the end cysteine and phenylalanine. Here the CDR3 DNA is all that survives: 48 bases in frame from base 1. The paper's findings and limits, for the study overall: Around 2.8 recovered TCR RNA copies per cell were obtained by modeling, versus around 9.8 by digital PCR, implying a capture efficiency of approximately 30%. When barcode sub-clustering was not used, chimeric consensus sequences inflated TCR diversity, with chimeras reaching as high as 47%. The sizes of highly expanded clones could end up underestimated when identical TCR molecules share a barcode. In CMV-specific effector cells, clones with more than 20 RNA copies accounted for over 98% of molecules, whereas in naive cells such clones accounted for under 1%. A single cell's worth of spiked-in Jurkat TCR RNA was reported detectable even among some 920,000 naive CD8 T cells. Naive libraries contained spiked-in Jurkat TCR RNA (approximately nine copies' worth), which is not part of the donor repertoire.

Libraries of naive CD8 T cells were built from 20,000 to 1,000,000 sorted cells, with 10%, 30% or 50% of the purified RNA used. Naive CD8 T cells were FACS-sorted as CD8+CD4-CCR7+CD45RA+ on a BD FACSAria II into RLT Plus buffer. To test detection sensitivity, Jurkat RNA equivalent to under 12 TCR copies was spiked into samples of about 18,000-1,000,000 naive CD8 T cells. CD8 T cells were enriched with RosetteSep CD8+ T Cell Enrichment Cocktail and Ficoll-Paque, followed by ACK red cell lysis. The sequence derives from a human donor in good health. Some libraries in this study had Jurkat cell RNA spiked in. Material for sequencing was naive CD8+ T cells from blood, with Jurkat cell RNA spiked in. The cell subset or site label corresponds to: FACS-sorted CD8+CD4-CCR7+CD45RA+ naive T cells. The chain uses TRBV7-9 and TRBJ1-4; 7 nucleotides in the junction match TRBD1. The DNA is TGTGCCAGCAGCACTAACCGGGACAGCACAAATGAAAAACTGTTTTTT. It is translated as CASSTNRDSTNEKLFF.